This TCR beta chain was identified in a study of cytomegalovirus exposure and HLA in healthy donors (dated by TCRdb to 2015 to 2018). Regarding the research as a whole: According to a later analysis, the 100 to 150 validation repertoires were produced on the same platform as the 700 or so repertoires of the first cohort. The study aimed to test whether signatures of past pathogen exposure could be identified by cataloging public T cell receptors. Along with the roughly 670-subject first cohort, a separate validation cohort of around 120 different subjects was used. High-throughput TCR immunosequencing, statistical association of individual TCRs with disease status, and machine learning were combined to predict cytomegalovirus infection status.

The germline V gene (reference sequence) supplies CDR1 LNHNV and CDR2 YYDKDF. For this chain, trimming is 1 base at the V end and 0 bases at the J end, and the number of junction bases without a gene match is 13. The CDR3 goes from the cysteine to the phenylalanine over 19 residues. This entry keeps only the CDR3 DNA: 57 bases, framed from base 1. What the work shows at the level of the full study, not this receptor alone: Subsequent analysis determined that TCRs grouped into clusters in the first cohort also showed a tendency toward co-occurrence across the 90 to 150 validation repertoires, and approximately 94% of cluster scores exceeded 0. Cytomegalovirus status was reported to be diagnosed by the classifier with high specificity and sensitivity in both the original and validation cohorts. According to the authors, the approach could potentially be generalized to other disease states and immunological phenotypes. Three of the identified cytomegalovirus-associated TCR beta chains were confirmed in vitro to be specific for cytomegalovirus antigens. Across donors, most TCR sequences were observed very rarely, whereas some public TCRs were present in many individuals. A total of 164 TCR beta chains were listed by the study as associated with cytomegalovirus. All 110 or so repertoires were used to score co-occurrence in the validation cohort in a later analysis, because that analysis had no HLA typing for the cohort.

This clone was seen only once. Its target antigen remains unknown. One base away there is no much larger clone; base qualities are not given. Library generation was performed with the immunoSEQ multiplex PCR assay. Concerning the study's data processing: A statistical classification framework was developed to diagnose cytomegalovirus status using the catalog of TCR beta chain sequences. TCRdb re-hosts the immuneACCESS table, in-frame sequences only. Its copies lack some clones; in the studies checked, an unresolved V gene accounts for under half of them, and the cause for the rest is not known. V, J and clone size derive from that table, while D and trimming were established from the DNA sequence. Present in this sample are roughly 120,000 clones, 88% of which were seen just once. The top ten hold nearly 6.5% of the sample. Donors formed part of the validation cohort, which comprised 120 subjects and was distinct from the first cohort of under 850 subjects.

The TCR originated in a woman under 30 in good health and CMV-seropositive. The specimen was PBMCs. The V and J genes are TRBV15 and TRBJ2-7; the central 9 bases match TRBD2. The CDR3: CATSRGGSGGLIFSYEQYF. The nucleotides read TGTGCCACCAGCAGAGGGGGGAGCGGGGGGCTGATCTTCTCCTACGAGCAGTACTTC.